The 6 T cell receptor beta chains given below trace back to one sample, sequenced in a study of vaccination effects on CD4 cells after COVID-19. TCRdb's copy holds only in-frame clones and misses some; the assay was immunoSEQ multiplex PCR. Of 40,000 to 45,000 clones detected, 76% appear once; the ten largest clones hold around 3.5%. Antigen specificity for these receptors is unknown. At the end of nine to ten days of culture, CD4+ T cells were isolated. The person had PCR-confirmed SARS-CoV-2 infection between March and December 2020. Vaccine administered to participants consisted of two doses of either BNT162b2 or mRNA-1273. Sample: CD4+ T cells from PBMCs cultured without peptide, taken after COVID-19 vaccination. The source is a human donor who had a prior SARS-CoV-2 infection.

The gene calls are TRBV19 and TRBJ2-2; D assignment may be TRBD1 or TRBD2 (5 bases each). V was clipped by 3 bases and J by 0 bases, with 23 bases between them. The CDR3 extends over 20 amino acids. From germline, CDR1 is LNHDA and CDR2 SQIVND (reference sequence). This chain's CDR3 is CASSIGVIRGARTNTGELFF. CDR3 in DNA: TGTGCCAGTAGTATCGGGGTAATTAGGGGCGCTCGGACGAACACCGGGGAGCTGTTTTTT.

V usage is TRBV14 and J usage is TRBJ2-3; no clear D gene. The CDR3 is 17 amino acids. The germline gives CDR1 SGHDN, CDR2 FVKESK. Trimming removed 0 bases from V and 0 bases from J, with 13 bases in between. This chain's CDR3 is CASSQERPVRSTDTQYF. The DNA of the CDR3 is TGTGCCAGCAGCCAAGAAAGGCCGGTCAGGAGCACAGATACGCAGTATTTT.

The chain has TRBV10-3 and TRBJ2-1; no clear D. This CDR3 spans 13 amino acids. Deletions cut 7 bases from V and 4 bases from J, with 11 bases between. CDR1 and CDR2 from the germline V gene are ENHRY and SYGVKD. CDR3 DNA sequence: TGTGCCATCACCCGGGTCCCATACAATGAGCAGTTCTTC. Encoded protein: CAITRVPYNEQFF.

This clone is a singleton in its sample. The genes are TRBV7-9 and TRBJ2-3; maybe TRBD1 (5 bases). Trimming removed 0 bases at V and 6 bases at J, with 7 bases between. The germline CDR1 and CDR2 sequences are SEHNR and FQNEAQ (reference sequence). The CDR3 is made up of 13 amino acids. CDR3: CASSLAPGDTQYF. The CDR3 nucleotides are TGTGCCAGCAGCTTAGCTCCAGGGGATACGCAGTATTTT.

This clone was seen a single time. The chain employs TRBV19 and TRBJ1-5; tentatively, D is TRBD1 (5 bases). The CDR3 totals 16 residues. CDR1 LNHDA and CDR2 SQIVND come from the germline V gene (reference sequence). Between the trimmed V and J ends, which lost 4 bases and 6 bases, there was a span of 19 bases. The CDR3 loop is CASSSGTREWGQPQHF. In DNA, the CDR3 is TGTGCCAGTAGTAGCGGGACGAGGGAATGGGGTCAGCCCCAGCATTTT.

This clone showed up just once. This rearrangement joins TRBV11-2 to TRBJ1-1; D gene unclear. This CDR3 spans 13 amino acids. Germline lookup yields CDR1 SGHAT and CDR2 FQNNGV. V lost 0 bases and J lost 8, with 10 bases in between. Here the CDR3 DNA reads TGTGCCAGCAGCTTAGATGCTGTCGGGGAAGCTTTCTTT. Protein sequence: CASSLDAVGEAFF. The whole variable domain, filled in from reference TRBV11-2 and TRBJ1-1, reads EAGVAQSPRYKIIEKRQSVAFWCNPISGHATLYWYQQILGQGPKLLIQFQNNGVVDDSQLPKDRFSAERLKGVDSTLKIQPAKLEDSAVYLCASSLDAVGEAFFGQGTRLTVV.